This TCR beta chain was observed in a study of a mutant IDH1 vaccine in newly diagnosed glioma. Study as a whole: Former treatment meant radiotherapy, temozolomide, or both; the majority had gotten both.

Time point indicated: week 23, last vaccination. The content of each vaccine dose was 300 ug of mutant IDH1 20-mer peptide, and topical imiquimod accompanied it. V was clipped by 4 bases and J by 2 bases; unmatched bases: 5. The CDR3 is 17 residues long. Per germline, CDR1 MGHRA and CDR2 YSYEKL. Sequencing used immunoSEQ multiplex PCR; TCRdb keeps in-frame clones, though not all of them. The sample contains some 26,000 clones, roughly 80% of which appear only once. Points on this clone: Antigen specificity is unknown.

Findings and limits, study-wide: Overall, approximately 93% of patients had vaccine-induced immune responses.

The J gene is TRBJ2-5, the V gene TRBV4-1; 15 nucleotides line up with TRBD2. This sample comprised PBMCs, obtained from a glioma patient whose treatment included an IDH1 peptide vaccine. The source of this sequence is a woman in her 30s with glioma. The CDR3 nucleotides are TGCGCCAGCAGCCCCGGGACTAGCGGGGGGTGGCAAGAGACCCAGTACTTC. Amino acids: CASSPGTSGGWQETQYF.